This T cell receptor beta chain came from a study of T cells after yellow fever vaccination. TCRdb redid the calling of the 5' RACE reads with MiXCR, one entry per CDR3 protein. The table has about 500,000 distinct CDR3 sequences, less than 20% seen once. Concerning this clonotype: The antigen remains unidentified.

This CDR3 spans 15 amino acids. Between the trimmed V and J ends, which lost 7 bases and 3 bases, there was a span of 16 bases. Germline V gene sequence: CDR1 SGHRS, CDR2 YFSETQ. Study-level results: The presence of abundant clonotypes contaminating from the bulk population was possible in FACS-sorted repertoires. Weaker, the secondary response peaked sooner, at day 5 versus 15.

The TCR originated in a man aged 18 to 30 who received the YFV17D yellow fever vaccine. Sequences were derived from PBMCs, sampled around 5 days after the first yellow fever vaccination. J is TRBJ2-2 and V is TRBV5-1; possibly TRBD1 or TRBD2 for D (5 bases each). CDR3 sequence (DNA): TGCGCCAGCTCACGGGGCAGTTCAGACACCGGGGAGCTGTTTTTT. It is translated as CASSRGSSDTGELFF. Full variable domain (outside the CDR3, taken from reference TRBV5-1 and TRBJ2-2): KAGVTQTPRYLIKTRGQQVTLSCSPISGHRSVSWYQQTPGQGLQFLFEYFSETQRNKGNFPGRFSGRQFSNSRSEMNVSTLELGDSALYLCASSRGSSDTGELFFGEGSRLTVL.